The rows below give T cell receptor beta chains drawn from one sample of a study of T cells of healthy individuals. TCRdb independently ran MiXCR on the 5' RACE reads; one entry per CDR3 protein. The table lists about 100,000 distinct CDR3 sequences, around 17% of them singletons. The receptors come from a human donor in good health. Each CDR3 is given with its conserved first and last residue. Fields, in order: clone size, J gene, D gene, V gene, CDR3 DNA, CDR3 protein. D genes are given only for firm matches. Not every row has a clone size; where given, it reads once, few, many or a size class.

clone size: few; J gene: TRBJ1-3; D gene: NA; V gene: TRBV7-2; CDR3 DNA: TGTGCCAGCAGCCCGGTGAGCTCTGGAAACACCATATATTTT; CDR3 protein: CASSPVSSGNTIYF
clone size: few; J gene: TRBJ2-5; D gene: TRBD1; V gene: TRBV2; CDR3 DNA: TGTGCCAGCGCCGGGACAGGGAGCCAAGAGACCCAGTACTTC; CDR3 protein: CASAGTGSQETQYF
clone size: many; J gene: TRBJ2-4; D gene: NA; V gene: TRBV20-1; CDR3 DNA: TGCAGTGCCCATTTGAGGCTAGCCAAAAACATTCAGTACTTC; CDR3 protein: CSAHLRLAKNIQYF
clone size: few; J gene: TRBJ2-7; D gene: NA; V gene: TRBV4-1; CDR3 DNA: TGCGCCAGCAGCATCCCCGGGGGTAGGGCCTACGAGCAGTACTTC; CDR3 protein: CASSIPGGRAYEQYF
clone size: NA; J gene: TRBJ1-1; D gene: NA; V gene: TRBV12-3/TRBV12-4; CDR3 DNA: TGTGCCAGCAGTTTACGGGGGTTTGAAGCTTTCTTT; CDR3 protein: CASSLRGFEAFF
clone size: few; J gene: TRBJ2-5; D gene: TRBD1; V gene: TRBV28; CDR3 DNA: TGTGCCAGCAGTTTCCTGGGACAGCGAAACCAAGAGACCCAGTACTTC; CDR3 protein: CASSFLGQRNQETQYF
clone size: many; J gene: TRBJ2-3; D gene: NA; V gene: TRBV11-2; CDR3 DNA: TGTGCCAGCAGCTTAGATCCCCGTTCCACAGATACGCAGTATTTT; CDR3 protein: CASSLDPRSTDTQYF
clone size: many; J gene: TRBJ1-2; D gene: NA; V gene: TRBV12-3/TRBV12-4; CDR3 DNA: TGTGCCAGCAGTTTCCCCTCCAGGGACGGGGATGGCTACACCTTC; CDR3 protein: CASSFPSRDGDGYTF
clone size: NA; J gene: TRBJ2-1; D gene: NA; V gene: TRBV18; CDR3 DNA: TGTGCCAGCTCACCCGCTATGGACAATGAGCAGTTCTTC; CDR3 protein: CASSPAMDNEQFF
clone size: many; J gene: TRBJ2-7; D gene: NA; V gene: TRBV20-1; CDR3 DNA: TGCAGTGCTAGTCCACCCCACTATTCCTACGAGCAGTACTTC; CDR3 protein: CSASPPHYSYEQYF
clone size: NA; J gene: TRBJ2-3; D gene: NA; V gene: TRBV4-1; CDR3 DNA: TGCGCCAGCAGCCAAGACAGCACAGATACGCAGTATTTT; CDR3 protein: CASSQDSTDTQYF
clone size: NA; J gene: TRBJ2-1; D gene: TRBD2; V gene: TRBV4-1; CDR3 DNA: TGCGCCAGCAGCCAACTAGGAAAGAGGGCGCGGGGGGTCTTC; CDR3 protein: CASSQLGKRARGVF
clone size: NA; J gene: TRBJ2-2; D gene: NA; V gene: TRBV20-1; CDR3 DNA: TGCAGTGCAAGGGGGGAGAACGCGAACACCGGGGAGCTGTTTTTT; CDR3 protein: CSARGENANTGELFF
clone size: few; J gene: TRBJ1-4; D gene: NA; V gene: TRBV29-1; CDR3 DNA: TGCAGCGTTGCGGCAGTCGGGAATGAAAAACTGTTTTTT; CDR3 protein: CSVAAVGNEKLFF
clone size: few; J gene: TRBJ2-2; D gene: TRBD2; V gene: TRBV20-1; CDR3 DNA: TGCAGTGCCGTGTGGAATATCGGGACTAGCGCGTTCGCGAACACCGGGGAGCTGTTTTTT; CDR3 protein: CSAVWNIGTSAFANTGELFF
clone size: many; J gene: TRBJ1-2; D gene: NA; V gene: TRBV28; CDR3 DNA: TGTGCCAGCAGTTTTGGGTACTATGGCTACACCTTC; CDR3 protein: CASSFGYYGYTF
clone size: few; J gene: TRBJ1-5; D gene: TRBD1; V gene: TRBV20-1; CDR3 DNA: TGCAGTGCCAAGGACAGGGAGGGCCATAGGCCCCAGCATTTT; CDR3 protein: CSAKDREGHRPQHF
clone size: NA; J gene: TRBJ2-2; D gene: NA; V gene: TRBV4-1; CDR3 DNA: TGCGCCAGCAGCCCTCAGGAGGGCACCGGGGAGCTGTTTTTT; CDR3 protein: CASSPQEGTGELFF
clone size: many; J gene: TRBJ1-5; D gene: NA; V gene: TRBV20-1; CDR3 DNA: TGCAGTGCTAGCATGGGTCGGGTACAGCCCCAGCATTTT; CDR3 protein: CSASMGRVQPQHF
clone size: few; J gene: TRBJ1-2; D gene: TRBD1; V gene: TRBV6-5; CDR3 DNA: TGTGCCAGCAGTTACGCGGGACAGGGAAATTATGGCTACACCTTC; CDR3 protein: CASSYAGQGNYGYTF
clone size: few; J gene: TRBJ1-6; D gene: TRBD1; V gene: TRBV12-3/TRBV12-4; CDR3 DNA: TGTGCCAGCAGTTTGGGACAGAAGGATTCACCCCTCCACTTT; CDR3 protein: CASSLGQKDSPLHF
clone size: few; J gene: TRBJ2-1; D gene: NA; V gene: TRBV6-1; CDR3 DNA: TGTGCCAGCAGTTCAAGTGGGGGGAGCTACAATGAGCAGTTCTTC; CDR3 protein: CASSSSGGSYNEQFF
clone size: NA; J gene: TRBJ2-1; D gene: NA; V gene: TRBV27; CDR3 DNA: TGTGCCAGCAGTATCTCTTTTAGGGGCCGCCTTTACAATGAGCAGTTCTTC; CDR3 protein: CASSISFRGRLYNEQFF
clone size: many; J gene: TRBJ2-4; D gene: NA; V gene: TRBV28; CDR3 DNA: TGTGCCACCTCTCTTCTAGCCAAAAACATTCAGTACTTC; CDR3 protein: CATSLLAKNIQYF
clone size: few; J gene: TRBJ1-4; D gene: TRBD1; V gene: TRBV4-3; CDR3 DNA: TGCGCCAGCAGCCAACCGGGACAGGGAAATGAAAAACTGTTTTTT; CDR3 protein: CASSQPGQGNEKLFF
clone size: NA; J gene: TRBJ1-5; D gene: NA; V gene: TRBV5-5; CDR3 DNA: TGTGCCAGCAGCTTGGCCGAGGGTTCTGTCCAGCATTTT; CDR3 protein: CASSLAEGSVQHF
clone size: NA; J gene: TRBJ1-5; D gene: NA; V gene: TRBV6-5; CDR3 DNA: TGTGCCAGCGGCAGGGCTAGCAATCAGCCCCAGCATTTT; CDR3 protein: CASGRASNQPQHF
clone size: few; J gene: TRBJ2-6; D gene: NA; V gene: TRBV9; CDR3 DNA: TGTGCCAGCAGCTTCGGCAGCTCTGGGGCCAACGTCCTGACTTTC; CDR3 protein: CASSFGSSGANVLTF
clone size: many; J gene: TRBJ2-2; D gene: TRBD2; V gene: TRBV4-1; CDR3 DNA: TGCGCCAGCAGCGGAGGATTAGCGGGAGCCGGGGAGCTGTTTTTT; CDR3 protein: CASSGGLAGAGELFF
clone size: NA; J gene: TRBJ1-2; D gene: NA; V gene: TRBV7-2; CDR3 DNA: TGTGCCAGCAGCTTAGGAAGTATCTATGGCTACACCTTC; CDR3 protein: CASSLGSIYGYTF
clone size: medium-sized; J gene: TRBJ2-1; D gene: NA; V gene: TRBV6-4; CDR3 DNA: TGTGCCAGCAGTGAGAGGGGGGGCTCCTACAATGAGCAGTTCTTC; CDR3 protein: CASSERGGSYNEQFF
clone size: many; J gene: TRBJ2-3; D gene: NA; V gene: TRBV7-8; CDR3 DNA: TGTGCCAGCAGCTTAGCGTCAGCAGATACGCAGTATTTT; CDR3 protein: CASSLASADTQYF
clone size: NA; J gene: TRBJ2-3; D gene: TRBD2; V gene: TRBV9; CDR3 DNA: TGTGCCAGCAGCACGGGACTAGGGACAGATACGCAGTATTTT; CDR3 protein: CASSTGLGTDTQYF
clone size: many; J gene: TRBJ2-1; D gene: TRBD2; V gene: TRBV20-1; CDR3 DNA: TGCAGTGCTCCCCAAGCGGGAGGGCCCAATGAGCAGTTCTTC; CDR3 protein: CSAPQAGGPNEQFF
clone size: NA; J gene: TRBJ2-7; D gene: TRBD2; V gene: TRBV28; CDR3 DNA: TGTGCCAGCAGTTTGGGGACTAGCGGGAGGAGCTCCTACGAGCAGTACTTC; CDR3 protein: CASSLGTSGRSSYEQYF
clone size: few; J gene: TRBJ1-1; D gene: TRBD1; V gene: TRBV7-2; CDR3 DNA: TGTGCCAGCAGCCTCCGGCCCACAGGGGGCGGCACTGAAGCTTTCTTT; CDR3 protein: CASSLRPTGGGTEAFF
clone size: NA; J gene: TRBJ2-3; D gene: TRBD2; V gene: TRBV28; CDR3 DNA: TGTGCCAGCAGTTCCCCACGGGGGTCTAGCGGGAGGGCCGTCCGCACAGATACGCAGTATTTT; CDR3 protein: CASSSPRGSSGRAVRTDTQYF
clone size: NA; J gene: TRBJ2-4; D gene: NA; V gene: TRBV12-3/TRBV12-4; CDR3 DNA: TGTGCCAGCAGTTTGAGTCCCCCGATCCTGAACATTCAGTACTTC; CDR3 protein: CASSLSPPILNIQYF
clone size: few; J gene: TRBJ2-7; D gene: TRBD2; V gene: TRBV7-9; CDR3 DNA: TGTGCCAGCAGCCACTCTAGCGGGAGGGCCAGGGACGAGCAGTACTTC; CDR3 protein: CASSHSSGRARDEQYF
clone size: NA; J gene: TRBJ2-6; D gene: NA; V gene: TRBV19; CDR3 DNA: TGTGCCAGTAGTCCGATGGGACATTCGGGCTCTGGGGCCAACGTCCTGACTTTC; CDR3 protein: CASSPMGHSGSGANVLTF
clone size: NA; J gene: TRBJ1-5; D gene: NA; V gene: TRBV6-9; CDR3 DNA: TGTGCCAGCAGTTATTCCACGGGAAATCAGCCCCAGCATTTT; CDR3 protein: CASSYSTGNQPQHF
clone size: many; J gene: TRBJ2-1; D gene: NA; V gene: TRBV12-3/TRBV12-4; CDR3 DNA: TGTGCCAGCAGTTTTGGGGGCTATGGCTCCTACAATGAGCAGTTCTTC; CDR3 protein: CASSFGGYGSYNEQFF
clone size: few; J gene: TRBJ2-3; D gene: TRBD2; V gene: TRBV20-1; CDR3 DNA: TGCAGTGCTACTAGCGGGGGGGCGTCAGATACGCAGTATTTT; CDR3 protein: CSATSGGASDTQYF
clone size: many; J gene: TRBJ1-1; D gene: NA; V gene: TRBV18; CDR3 DNA: TGTGCCAGCTCACCACCGAGGGGCAGGAACACTGAAGCTTTCTTT; CDR3 protein: CASSPPRGRNTEAFF
clone size: NA; J gene: TRBJ1-5; D gene: NA; V gene: TRBV6-2/TRBV6-3; CDR3 DNA: TGTGCCAGCAGTTACTCGAATAGTGTCGGGGGAACCAATCAGCCCCAGCATTTT; CDR3 protein: CASSYSNSVGGTNQPQHF
clone size: few; J gene: TRBJ2-5; D gene: NA; V gene: TRBV2; CDR3 DNA: TGTGCCAGCAGTGCGAGTTCAAAGACCCAGTACTTC; CDR3 protein: CASSASSKTQYF
clone size: NA; J gene: TRBJ2-1; D gene: TRBD2; V gene: TRBV10-3; CDR3 DNA: TGTGCCATCAGTGAGTTTGTATTAGCGGGAGGGTACAATGAGCAGTTCTTC; CDR3 protein: CAISEFVLAGGYNEQFF
clone size: NA; J gene: TRBJ2-7; D gene: NA; V gene: TRBV5-1; CDR3 DNA: TGCGCCAGCAGCTATGGGTCCCCTTCCCACGAGCAGTACTTC; CDR3 protein: CASSYGSPSHEQYF
clone size: NA; J gene: TRBJ2-7; D gene: NA; V gene: TRBV6-1; CDR3 DNA: TGTGCCAGCAGTCTACACAGGGACGAGCAGTACTTC; CDR3 protein: CASSLHRDEQYF
clone size: few; J gene: TRBJ2-1; D gene: NA; V gene: TRBV3-1; CDR3 DNA: TGTGCCAGCAGCCAAGACCCCGACCGTCGAGGCTCCTACAATGAGCAGTTCTTC; CDR3 protein: CASSQDPDRRGSYNEQFF
clone size: NA; J gene: TRBJ1-4; D gene: NA; V gene: TRBV6-1; CDR3 DNA: TGTGCCAGCAGGGACACGGAGCTGGCTAATGAAAAACTGTTTTTT; CDR3 protein: CASRDTELANEKLFF
clone size: many; J gene: TRBJ2-3; D gene: TRBD1; V gene: TRBV24-1; CDR3 DNA: TGTGCCACCAGTGATTTCAACAGGGGAGATACGCAGTATTTT; CDR3 protein: CATSDFNRGDTQYF
clone size: NA; J gene: TRBJ2-2; D gene: TRBD2; V gene: TRBV12-3/TRBV12-4; CDR3 DNA: TGTGCCAGCAGTTTAGAGCGGGGGAGATCCGGGGAGCTGTTTTTT; CDR3 protein: CASSLERGRSGELFF
clone size: NA; J gene: TRBJ1-2; D gene: NA; V gene: TRBV28; CDR3 DNA: TGTGCCAGCAGTACCCCCAGCGGCGATGGCTACACCTTC; CDR3 protein: CASSTPSGDGYTF
clone size: NA; J gene: TRBJ2-3; D gene: NA; V gene: TRBV7-4; CDR3 DNA: TGTGCCAGCAGCTTAGCGATCGGACGCCCTTCGAACACAGATACGCAGTATTTT; CDR3 protein: CASSLAIGRPSNTDTQYF
clone size: NA; J gene: TRBJ2-7; D gene: NA; V gene: TRBV6-2/TRBV6-3; CDR3 DNA: TGTGCCAGCAGGGGCCCCGGGACCGACTCCTACGAGCAGTACTTC; CDR3 protein: CASRGPGTDSYEQYF
clone size: once; J gene: TRBJ2-1; D gene: TRBD2; V gene: TRBV27; CDR3 DNA: TGTGCCAGCACCTCCCGACTAGCGGGGAGTTACAATGAGCAGTTCTTC; CDR3 protein: CASTSRLAGSYNEQFF
clone size: few; J gene: TRBJ2-7; D gene: NA; V gene: TRBV28; CDR3 DNA: TGTGCCAGCAGCTCATTCGGGCGGGTTCGCGAGCAGTACTTC; CDR3 protein: CASSSFGRVREQYF
clone size: few; J gene: TRBJ2-2; D gene: NA; V gene: TRBV29-1; CDR3 DNA: TGCAGCGCTAGGGCGAGTAGATCCGGGGAGCTGTTTTTT; CDR3 protein: CSARASRSGELFF
clone size: NA; J gene: TRBJ2-3; D gene: NA; V gene: TRBV20-1; CDR3 DNA: TGCAGTGCCTCCCACCCGGGGGCAGATACGCAGTATTTT; CDR3 protein: CSASHPGADTQYF